The 32 T cell receptor beta chains listed next were all sequenced from one sample in a study of T cell responses to AZD1222 COVID-19 vaccine. Only in-frame clones appear in the TCRdb table, and some are missing; sequencing was by immunoSEQ multiplex PCR. The repertoire includes around 99,000 clones, about 90% of them detected once, and around 5.9% sits in the top ten. The sequencing used peripheral blood, collected 28 days after the second AZD1222 dose. The receptor source for this set is an adult who received the AZD1222 COVID-19 vaccine.

The CDR3 bases are TGTGCCAGCGAAGGGGGAACCTACAATGAGCAGTTCTTC. The encoded protein is CASEGGTYNEQFF. This chain uses TRBV4-2 with TRBJ2-1; weak D call: TRBD1 (6 bases). The V end was cut by 8 bases, the J end by 2 bases, with 10 bases between. The germline V gene has CDR1 LGHNA and CDR2 YNFKEQ. The CDR3 has 13 residues.

The rearrangement uses TRBV11-3 and TRBJ2-5, with TRBD1 identical over 7 bases. The CDR3 spans 14 residues. After removal of 2 bases from V and 6 bases from J, the junction contained 6 bases not matched to a gene. The germline V gene encodes CDR1 SGHNT and CDR2 YENEEA. The CDR3 nucleotides read TGTGCCAGCAGCTTAAACCGACAGGGACAGACCCAGTACTTC. Its protein product is CASSLNRQGQTQYF.

The chain links TRBV5-5 to TRBJ2-5; no clear D. Germline V CDR1 and CDR2: SGHKS, YYEKEE (reference sequence). V dropped 4 bases and J dropped 1 base, with 17 bases sitting between them. CDR3 length: 16 amino acids. The chain's CDR3 is CASSPRHLMGQETQYF. CDR3 DNA: TGTGCCAGCAGCCCCCGACACCTAATGGGCCAAGAGACCCAGTACTTC.

The chain couples TRBV7-2 to TRBJ2-1, with TRBD2 matching over 9 bases. J lost 9 bases, V lost 0 bases, and 6 bases had no gene match. Germline loops: CDR1 SGHTA, CDR2 FQGNSA. This CDR3 contains 15 residues. As DNA, the CDR3 is TGTGCCAGCAGCTTAGCCAGCGGGGGGACCCCTGAGCAGTTCTTC. It codes for CASSLASGGTPEQFF.

V and J are TRBV6-5 and TRBJ2-6; D is possibly TRBD1 (5 bases). V gave up 2 bases and J gave up 4 bases, with 6 bases separating them. Germline V gene sequence: CDR1 MNHEY, CDR2 SVGAGI. The CDR3 totals 14 residues. In DNA form, the CDR3 reads TGTGCCAGCAGTTACCCAGGGGGGGCCAACGTCCTGACTTTC. Protein sequence: CASSYPGGANVLTF.

This rearrangement joins TRBV9 to TRBJ1-4; D gene unclear. Between the trimmed V and J ends, which lost 0 bases and 5 bases, there was a span of 8 bases. The CDR3 is 14 residues long. CDR1 is SGDLS, CDR2 YYNGEE, per germline. CDR3: CASSVETSNEKLFF. As DNA, the CDR3 is TGTGCCAGCAGCGTAGAGACATCCAATGAAAAACTGTTTTTT.

The rearrangement uses TRBV6-4 and TRBJ2-2, with a weak D call TRBD1 (5 bases). V shed 5 bases and J shed 6 bases, with 19 bases lying between them. Germline loops: CDR1 MRHNA, CDR2 SNTAGT. The CDR3 contains 16 residues. The CDR3 is CASSFIRQGPPGELFF. CDR3 DNA: TGTGCCAGCAGTTTTATTAGGCAGGGTCCCCCCGGGGAGCTGTTTTTT.

The rearrangement links TRBV15 to TRBJ1-1; tentatively, D is TRBD1 (5 bases). Trimming left V 6 bases short and J 5 bases short, with 19 bases between. Germline V gives CDR1 LNHNV, CDR2 YYDKDF (reference sequence). The CDR3 extends over 15 amino acids. This CDR3 reads CATSFGTHEGTEAFF. The CDR3 coding sequence is TGTGCCACCAGTTTCGGGACCCATGAAGGGACTGAAGCTTTCTTT. Looking up the rest from reference TRBV15 and TRBJ1-1 gives the full variable domain: DAMVIQNPRYQVTQFGKPVTLSCSQTLNHNVMYWYQQKSSQAPKLLFHYYDKDFNNEADTPDNFQSRRPNTSFCFLDIRSPGLGDTAMYLCATSFGTHEGTEAFFGQGTRLTVV.

The genes are TRBV7-2 and TRBJ1-1; tentative D call: TRBD1 (6 bases). The CDR3 is 14 residues long. The germline V and J ends were trimmed by 5 bases and 3 bases, with 13 bases remaining between them. Germline CDR1 is SGHTA and CDR2 is FQGNSA. CDR3 DNA sequence: TGTGCCAGCAGCCGCCGGGACATATACACTGAAGCTTTCTTT. Protein: CASSRRDIYTEAFF.

The rearrangement joins TRBV12-3 or TRBV12-4 to TRBJ1-5, with D uncertain. V lost 8 bases, J lost 3 bases, and 8 bases lay in between. CDR3 length: 12 residues. The CDR3 is CASRRFNQPQHF. Written as DNA, the CDR3 is TGTGCCAGCCGCAGGTTCAATCAGCCCCAGCATTTT.

A few counts support this clone. The CDR3 sequence is CASSLTAQGTRGYTF. CDR3 nucleotide sequence: TGTGCCAGCAGCTTGACTGCACAGGGGACGCGGGGCTACACCTTC. V gene TRBV5-6 combines with J gene TRBJ1-2, with 7 nucleotides matching TRBD1. The CDR3 runs to 15 residues. The ends lost 1 base at V and 8 bases at J; junction bases unmatched: 11. Germline values: CDR1 SGHDT, CDR2 YYEEEE.

The rearrangement uses TRBV9 and TRBJ1-2; the match to TRBD1 covers 10 bases. Germline V CDR1 and CDR2: SGDLS, YYNGEE. V was pared by 0 bases and J by 4 bases, with 12 bases of the junction left unmatched. The CDR3 is 18 amino acids. The CDR3 region is CASSVARPGQGLGYGYTF. DNA for the CDR3: TGTGCCAGCAGCGTAGCTCGTCCGGGACAGGGGCTCGGCTATGGCTACACCTTC.

The chain employs TRBV29-1 and TRBJ1-2, with 9 bases matching TRBD1. CDR1 is SQVTM and CDR2 is ANQGSEA in the germline V gene. This CDR3 contains 13 residues. V gave up 3 bases and J gave up 8 bases; unmatched junction bases: 7. CDR3 DNA sequence: TGCAGCGTTGAGGAACAGGGGGCTTTGGGCTACACCTTC. It specifies CSVEEQGALGYTF.

Written as DNA, the CDR3 is TGTGCCAGCAGCTTAGACAGGTTCAATCAGCCCCAGCATTTT. Its translation is CASSLDRFNQPQHF. The chain combines TRBV7-9 with TRBJ1-5; a weak D match, TRBD1 (5 bases). Trimming took 1 base from V and 3 from J, leaving 7 bases between them. Germline CDR1 and CDR2: SEHNR and FQNEAQ (reference sequence). The CDR3 is 14 residues long. Filled out from reference TRBV7-9 and TRBJ1-5, the complete variable domain reads DTGVSQNPRHKITKRGQNVTFRCDPISEHNRLYWYRQTLGQGPEFLTYFQNEAQLEKSRLLSDRFSAERPKGSFSTLEIQRTEQGDSAMYLCASSLDRFNQPQHFGDGTRLSIL.

This clone was seen just once. V and J are TRBV10-3 and TRBJ2-7; D not resolved. V was clipped by 4 bases and J by 6 bases, with 13 bases between them. Germline V gene lookup returns CDR1 ENHRY and CDR2 SYGVKD. This CDR3 contains 13 residues. The CDR3: CAISADPAGEQYF. Written as DNA, the CDR3 is TGTGCCATCAGTGCGGACCCGGCCGGCGAGCAGTACTTC.

The chain employs TRBV11-3 and TRBJ2-7; maybe TRBD2 (5 bases). CDR1 is SGHNT and CDR2 is YENEEA in the germline V gene. The CDR3 spans 13 residues. V was clipped by 5 bases and J by 3 bases, with 11 bases between them. CDR3 loop: CASSEGPIYEQYF. CDR3 nucleotide sequence: TGTGCCAGCAGCGAGGGCCCCATCTACGAGCAGTACTTC. Filled out from reference TRBV11-3 and TRBJ2-7, the complete variable domain reads EAGVVQSPRYKIIEKKQPVAFWCNPISGHNTLYWYLQNLGQGPELLIRYENEEAVDDSQLPKDRFSAERLKGVDSTLKIQPAELGDSAVYLCASSEGPIYEQYFGPGTRLTVT.

V gene TRBV6-5 combines with J gene TRBJ1-3; no clear D. The CDR3 extends over 15 amino acids. From germline, CDR1 is MNHEY and CDR2 SVGAGI. Trimming took 2 bases from V and 0 from J, leaving 8 bases between them. In DNA form, the CDR3 reads TGTGCCAGCAGTTACCGAGGGAGCTCTGGAAACACCATATATTTT. This sequence encodes CASSYRGSSGNTIYF.

V is TRBV6-5 and J is TRBJ1-1, with D maybe TRBD1 (6 bases). The CDR3 is 16 residues long. V lost 4 bases and J lost 0, with 15 bases in between. Germline CDR1 and CDR2: MNHEY and SVGAGI. This CDR3 reads CASSWGGAGMNTEAFF. The CDR3 DNA follows: TGTGCCAGCAGTTGGGGGGGGGCGGGCATGAACACTGAAGCTTTCTTT.

V is TRBV5-1 and J is TRBJ1-5; D might be TRBD1 (5 bases). Looked up from germline, CDR1 is SGHRS and CDR2 is YFSETQ. Trimming shortened V by 0 bases and J by 7 bases, and 8 bases separated the two germline ends. This CDR3 region has 13 residues. The DNA of the CDR3 is TGCGCCAGCAGCTTGGAGGGGTCACAGCCCCAGCATTTT. It is translated as CASSLEGSQPQHF. The whole variable domain, filled in from reference TRBV5-1 and TRBJ1-5, reads KAGVTQTPRYLIKTRGQQVTLSCSPISGHRSVSWYQQTPGQGLQFLFEYFSETQRNKGNFPGRFSGRQFSNSRSEMNVSTLELGDSALYLCASSLEGSQPQHFGDGTRLSIL.

The chain couples TRBV7-2 to TRBJ1-1; 7 positions match TRBD1. In germline, CDR1 is SGHTA, CDR2 FQGNSA. This CDR3 comprises 16 residues. J was trimmed by 0 bases and V by 1 base; bases with no gene match: 5. In nucleotides, the CDR3 is TGTGCCAGCAGCTTAGTAGGACAGGCGCTGAACACTGAAGCTTTCTTT. This encodes CASSLVGQALNTEAFF.

J is TRBJ2-7 and V is TRBV20-1; tentative D call: TRBD2 (5 bases). The CDR3 sequence is 13 residues long. V lost 3 bases and J lost 2, with 11 bases in between. CDR1 DFQATT and CDR2 SNEGSKA come from the germline V gene (reference sequence). CDR3 nucleotides: TGCAGTGCTAGTCGGGAACTTACCTACGAGCAGTACTTC. Translation gives CSASRELTYEQYF.

This rearrangement joins TRBV20-1 to TRBJ2-3; 12 nucleotides line up with TRBD2. The CDR3 is made up of 15 amino acids. Trimming took 3 bases from V and 5 from J; bases not matched to a gene: 6. Germline CDR1 DFQATT, CDR2 SNEGSKA (reference sequence). The CDR3 is CSASSRLAGEDTQYF. The CDR3 DNA follows: TGCAGTGCTAGTTCCCGACTAGCGGGAGAAGATACGCAGTATTTT.

DNA of the CDR3: TGTGCCAGCACTGCCACTAACTATGGCTACACCTTC. Its translation is CASTATNYGYTF. This sequence joins TRBV25-1 and TRBJ1-2; D unresolved. Trimming removed 7 bases from V and 0 bases from J, with 6 bases in between. The CDR3 is 12 residues long. Germline V gene lookup returns CDR1 MGHDK and CDR2 SYGVNS.

Only one count was recorded for this clone. The chain recombines TRBV28 with TRBJ1-2; 7 bases fit TRBD1. The germline V gene encodes CDR1 MDHEN and CDR2 SYDVKM. The CDR3 is made up of 14 amino acids. J gave up 1 base and V 6 bases, and 5 bases lay outside the gene matches. The CDR3 reads CASRPRGVNYGYTF. CDR3 bases: TGTGCCAGCAGGCCCAGGGGGGTTAACTATGGCTACACCTTC.

This chain joins TRBV7-6 and TRBJ1-2; D perhaps matches TRBD1 (5 bases). Germline CDR1 reads SGHVS; CDR2 reads FNYEAQ. The CDR3 contains 13 residues. V lost 3 bases, J lost 11 bases, and 16 bases lay in between. The CDR3 DNA sequence: TGTGCCAGCAGCTTTCTCCCTCGGGACCTTTACACCTTC. Its protein is CASSFLPRDLYTF.

The chain carries TRBV28 and TRBJ2-3, with D hard to call. This CDR3 has 17 amino acids. The V gene lost 5 bases and the J gene lost 0 bases, with 18 bases spanning the gap. CDR1 MDHEN and CDR2 SYDVKM come from the germline V gene. This CDR3 reads CASSIPWIRRSTDTQYF. The CDR3 DNA follows: TGTGCCAGCAGTATCCCCTGGATCCGCAGGAGCACAGATACGCAGTATTTT.

J is TRBJ2-7 and V is TRBV5-5; 10 positions agree with TRBD2. The ends lost 4 bases at V and 2 bases at J; junction bases unmatched: 12. This CDR3 has 17 amino acids. Germline V lookup: CDR1 SGHKS, CDR2 YYEKEE (reference sequence). The CDR3 coding sequence is TGTGCCAGCAGCCCCAAAGGGACTAGCGTACGAGCCTACGAGCAGTACTTC. Translated: CASSPKGTSVRAYEQYF.

A note on this clone: Relative to the germline gene, one junction end is altered; a read error may explain this. This sequence joins TRBV7-2 and TRBJ2-7; 8 nucleotides align to TRBD2. The germline CDR1 and CDR2 sequences are SGHTA and FQGNSA. The CDR3 covers 14 residues. Here the CDR3 reads CASSLAGLSYEQYF. CDR3 DNA: TGTGCCAGCAGCCTAGCGGGCCTCTCCTACGAGCAGTACTTC.

This clone was detected a few times. Within the sample, other DNA sequences also encode this same CDR3. The CDR3 here is CASSVGGNYGYTF. The CDR3 DNA sequence: TGTGCCAGCAGCGTGGGGGGAAACTATGGCTACACCTTC. The chain uses TRBV9 and TRBJ1-2; possible D gene TRBD1, 5 bases. CDR3 length: 13 residues. From germline, CDR1 is SGDLS and CDR2 YYNGEE. Deletions cut 2 bases from V and 2 bases from J, with 7 bases between. Filled out from reference TRBV9 and TRBJ1-2, the complete variable domain reads DSGVTQTPKHLITATGQRVTLRCSPRSGDLSVYWYQQSLDQGLQFLIQYYNGEERAKGNILERFSAQQFPDLHSELNLSSLELGDSALYFCASSVGGNYGYTFGSGTRLTVV.

The chain has TRBV7-2 and TRBJ2-7; D possibly corresponds to TRBD2 (6 bases). The length of the CDR3 is 15 residues. CDR1 is SGHTA, CDR2 FQGNSA, per germline. Between the trimmed V and J ends, which lost 0 bases and 2 bases, there was a span of 11 bases. The CDR3 is CASSLAWRVAYEQYF. CDR3 coding DNA: TGTGCCAGCAGCTTAGCATGGAGGGTTGCCTACGAGCAGTACTTC.

The chain carries TRBV19 and TRBJ1-2, with TRBD1 identical over 7 bases. Losses at the gene ends were 2 bases for V and 0 bases for J; bases not matched to a gene: 3. Germline V CDR1 and CDR2: LNHDA, SQIVND (reference sequence). CDR3 size: 15 residues. CDR3 amino acids: CASSIRDSPNYGYTF. The CDR3 DNA reads as TGTGCCAGTAGTATAAGGGACAGCCCTAACTATGGCTACACCTTC.

The V call is TRBV11-2, the J call TRBJ1-1; the D gene is possibly TRBD1 (5 bases). This CDR3 has 13 amino acids. Germline loops: CDR1 SGHAT, CDR2 FQNNGV. The V end lost 7 bases, the J end lost 1 base, and 10 bases lay between the germline ends. CDR3: CASMKGPNTEAFF. CDR3 coding DNA: TGTGCCAGCATGAAGGGACCGAACACTGAAGCTTTCTTT. Drawing the rest from reference TRBV11-2 and TRBJ1-1, the complete variable domain is EAGVAQSPRYKIIEKRQSVAFWCNPISGHATLYWYQQILGQGPKLLIQFQNNGVVDDSQLPKDRFSAERLKGVDSTLKIQPAKLEDSAVYLCASMKGPNTEAFFGQGTRLTVV.